This T cell receptor (beta chain) was captured by sequencing in a study of shared clonotypes between healthy human individuals. The input for sorted-subset replicate PCRs was approximately 190 ng DNA, tens of thousands of T cell genomes. TCRdb's table, derived via immunoSEQ multiplex PCR, lists solely in-frame clones and lacks some. The sample contains approximately 1.5 million clones, about 98.5% of which appear only once. From germline, CDR1 is MNHEY and CDR2 SMNVEV (reference sequence). The junction had 5 bases not matched to a gene; V was cut back by 3 bases and J by 7 bases. The CDR3 consists of 14 residues. The study's findings and limits: Relative to their counterparts shared across all four donors, non-shared clonotypes exhibited diminished generation probabilities.

Splitting of CD4+ cells produced CD45RA+ naive and CD45RA-negative memory subsets. As for this clone: What it binds is not known.

The V and J genes are TRBV27 and TRBJ1-1; TRBD1 aligns across 10 bases. The sample comprised naive CD4+ T cells sorted from blood. Subset here: CD45RA+ positively selected. The sequence was collected from a man between 25 and 39 years old in good health. The CDR3 sequence is CASSFRGQGIEAFF. The CDR3 coding sequence is TGTGCCAGCAGTTTTCGGGGACAGGGGATTGAAGCTTTCTTT.